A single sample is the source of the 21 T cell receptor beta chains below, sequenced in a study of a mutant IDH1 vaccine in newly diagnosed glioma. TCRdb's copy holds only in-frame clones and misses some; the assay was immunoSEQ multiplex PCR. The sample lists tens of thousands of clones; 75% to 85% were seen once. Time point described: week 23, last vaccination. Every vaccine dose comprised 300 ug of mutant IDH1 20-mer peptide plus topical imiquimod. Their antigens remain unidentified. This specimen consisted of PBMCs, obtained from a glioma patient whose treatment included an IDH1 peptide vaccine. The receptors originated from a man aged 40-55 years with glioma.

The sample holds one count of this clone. The CDR3 protein is CASSSGGRTDTQYF. The CDR3, as DNA: TGTGCCAGCAGCTCCGGGGGACGAACAGATACGCAGTATTTT. V gene TRBV13 combines with J gene TRBJ2-3; D is possibly TRBD2 (6 bases). V dropped 4 bases and J dropped 3 bases, with 11 bases sitting between them. The CDR3 spans 14 residues. Germline assignment: CDR1 PRHDT and CDR2 FYEKMQ (reference sequence).

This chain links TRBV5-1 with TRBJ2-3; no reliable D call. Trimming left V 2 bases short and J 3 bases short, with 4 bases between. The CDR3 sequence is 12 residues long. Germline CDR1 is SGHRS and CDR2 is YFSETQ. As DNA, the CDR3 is TGCGCCAGCAGCTTCGCGACAGATACGCAGTATTTT. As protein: CASSFATDTQYF.

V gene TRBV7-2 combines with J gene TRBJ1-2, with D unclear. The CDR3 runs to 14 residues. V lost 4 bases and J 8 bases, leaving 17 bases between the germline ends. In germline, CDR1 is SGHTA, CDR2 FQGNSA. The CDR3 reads CASSSHQGSEGYTF. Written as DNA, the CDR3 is TGTGCCAGCAGCTCTCACCAAGGGAGTGAGGGCTACACCTTC. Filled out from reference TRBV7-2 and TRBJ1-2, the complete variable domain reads GAGVSQSPSNKVTEKGKDVELRCDPISGHTALYWYRQSLGQGLEFLIYFQGNSAPDKSGLPSDRFSAERTGGSVSTLTIQRTQQEDSAVYLCASSSHQGSEGYTFGSGTRLTVV.

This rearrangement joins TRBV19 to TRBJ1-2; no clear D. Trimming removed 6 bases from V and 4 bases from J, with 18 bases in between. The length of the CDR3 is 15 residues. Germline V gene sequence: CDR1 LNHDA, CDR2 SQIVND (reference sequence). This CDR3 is CASSATGIGFYGYTF. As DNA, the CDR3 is TGTGCCAGTAGCGCGACGGGGATAGGATTCTATGGCTACACCTTC. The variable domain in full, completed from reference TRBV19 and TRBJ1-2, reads DGGITQSPKYLFRKEGQNVTLSCEQNLNHDAMYWYRQDPGQGLRLIYYSQIVNDFQKGDIAEGYSVSREKKESFPLTVTSAQKNPTAFYLCASSATGIGFYGYTFGSGTRLTVV.

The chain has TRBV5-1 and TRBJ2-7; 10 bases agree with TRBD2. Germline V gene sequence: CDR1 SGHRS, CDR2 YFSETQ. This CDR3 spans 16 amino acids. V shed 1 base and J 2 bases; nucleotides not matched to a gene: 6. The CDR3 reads CASSLSSGGPTYEQYF. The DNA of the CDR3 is TGCGCCAGCAGCTTGTCTAGCGGGGGCCCGACCTACGAGCAGTACTTC.

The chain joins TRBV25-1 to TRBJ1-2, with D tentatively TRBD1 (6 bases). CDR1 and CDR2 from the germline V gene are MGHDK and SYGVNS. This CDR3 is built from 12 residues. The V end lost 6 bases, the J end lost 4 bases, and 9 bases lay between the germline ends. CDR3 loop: CASRDSTYGYTF. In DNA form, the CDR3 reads TGTGCCAGCAGGGACAGCACCTATGGCTACACCTTC.

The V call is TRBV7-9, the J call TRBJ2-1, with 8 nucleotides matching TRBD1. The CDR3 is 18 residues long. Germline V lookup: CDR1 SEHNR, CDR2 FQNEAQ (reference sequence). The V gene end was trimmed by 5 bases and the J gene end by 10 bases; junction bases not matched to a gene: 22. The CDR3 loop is CASSRDPRSGTGRGEQFF. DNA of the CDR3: TGTGCCAGCAGCCGGGATCCCCGCTCCGGGACAGGACGAGGCGAGCAGTTCTTC.

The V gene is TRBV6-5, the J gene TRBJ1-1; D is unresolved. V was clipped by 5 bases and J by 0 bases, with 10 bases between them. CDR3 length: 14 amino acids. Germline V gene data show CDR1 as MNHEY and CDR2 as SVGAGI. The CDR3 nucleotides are TGTGCCAGCAGTCGCAAGAGAATGAACACTGAAGCTTTCTTT. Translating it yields CASSRKRMNTEAFF.

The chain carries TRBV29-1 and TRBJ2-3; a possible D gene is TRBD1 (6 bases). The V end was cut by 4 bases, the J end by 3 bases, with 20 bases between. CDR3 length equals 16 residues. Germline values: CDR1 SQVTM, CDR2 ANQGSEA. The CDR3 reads CSVVYGTRGKTDTQYF. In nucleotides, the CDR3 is TGCAGCGTTGTGTACGGCACCAGGGGAAAGACAGATACGCAGTATTTT.

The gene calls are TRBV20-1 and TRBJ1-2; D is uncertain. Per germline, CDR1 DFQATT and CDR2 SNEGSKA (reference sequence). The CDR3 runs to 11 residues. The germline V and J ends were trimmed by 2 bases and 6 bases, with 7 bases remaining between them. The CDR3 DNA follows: TGCAGTGCTAGATTGGTGAATGGCTACACCTTC. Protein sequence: CSARLVNGYTF.

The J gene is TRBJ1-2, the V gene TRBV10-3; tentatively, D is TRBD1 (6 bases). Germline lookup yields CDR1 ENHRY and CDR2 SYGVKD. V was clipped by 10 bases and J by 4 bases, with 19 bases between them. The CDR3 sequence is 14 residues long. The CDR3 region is CATSTEQGSYGYTF. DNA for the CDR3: TGTGCCACTTCGACGGAACAGGGAAGCTATGGCTACACCTTC.

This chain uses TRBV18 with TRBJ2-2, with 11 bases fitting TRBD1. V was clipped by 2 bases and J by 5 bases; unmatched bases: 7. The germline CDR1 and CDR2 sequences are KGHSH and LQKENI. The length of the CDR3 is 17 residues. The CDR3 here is CASSPKRTGGWTGELFF. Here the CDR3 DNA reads TGTGCCAGCTCACCAAAGAGGACAGGGGGCTGGACCGGGGAGCTGTTTTTT.

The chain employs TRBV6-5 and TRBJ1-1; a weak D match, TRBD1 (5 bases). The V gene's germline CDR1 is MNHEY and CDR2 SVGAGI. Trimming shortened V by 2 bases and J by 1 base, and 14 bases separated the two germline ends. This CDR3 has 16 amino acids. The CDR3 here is CASSYEGRRTNTEAFF. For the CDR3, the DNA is TGTGCCAGCAGTTACGAGGGGAGAAGGACGAACACTGAAGCTTTCTTT.

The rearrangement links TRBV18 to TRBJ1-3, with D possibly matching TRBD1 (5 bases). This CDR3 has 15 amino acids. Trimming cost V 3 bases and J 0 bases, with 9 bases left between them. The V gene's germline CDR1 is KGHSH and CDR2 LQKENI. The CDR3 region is CASSPNRGSGNTIYF. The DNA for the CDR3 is TGTGCCAGCTCACCGAATAGGGGCTCTGGAAACACCATATATTTT.

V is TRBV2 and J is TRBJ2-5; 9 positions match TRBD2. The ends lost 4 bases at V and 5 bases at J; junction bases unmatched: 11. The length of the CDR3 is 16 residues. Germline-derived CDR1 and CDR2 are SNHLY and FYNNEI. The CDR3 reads CASSGSWRGGVETQYF. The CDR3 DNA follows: TGTGCCAGCAGTGGTTCCTGGCGGGGGGGTGTTGAGACCCAGTACTTC.

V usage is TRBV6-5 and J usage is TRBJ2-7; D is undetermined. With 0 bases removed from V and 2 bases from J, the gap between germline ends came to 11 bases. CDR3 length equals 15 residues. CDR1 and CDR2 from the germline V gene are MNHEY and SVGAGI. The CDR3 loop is CASSYSATGTYEQYF. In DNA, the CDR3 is TGTGCCAGCAGTTACTCCGCCACGGGTACCTACGAGCAGTACTTC.

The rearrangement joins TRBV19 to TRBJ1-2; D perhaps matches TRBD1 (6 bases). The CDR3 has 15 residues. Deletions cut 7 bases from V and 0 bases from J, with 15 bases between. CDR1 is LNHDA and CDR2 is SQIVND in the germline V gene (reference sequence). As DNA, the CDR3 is TGTGCCAGTAATCTAAAGACAGGAGCTAACTATGGCTACACCTTC. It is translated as CASNLKTGANYGYTF.

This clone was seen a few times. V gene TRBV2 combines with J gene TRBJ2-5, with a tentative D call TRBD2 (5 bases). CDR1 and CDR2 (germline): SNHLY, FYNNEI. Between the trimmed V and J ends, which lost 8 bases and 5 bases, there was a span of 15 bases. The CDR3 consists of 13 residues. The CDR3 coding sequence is TGTGCCAGCCACCTCCGGACTCTTGAGACCCAGTACTTC. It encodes CASHLRTLETQYF.

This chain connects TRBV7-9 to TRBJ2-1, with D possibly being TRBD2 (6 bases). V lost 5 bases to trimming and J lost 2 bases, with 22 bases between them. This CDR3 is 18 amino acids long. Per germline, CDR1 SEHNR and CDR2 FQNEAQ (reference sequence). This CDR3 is CASSAPGSAGQTYNEQFF. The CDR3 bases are TGTGCCAGCAGCGCCCCGGGGTCGGCGGGGCAGACCTACAATGAGCAGTTCTTC.

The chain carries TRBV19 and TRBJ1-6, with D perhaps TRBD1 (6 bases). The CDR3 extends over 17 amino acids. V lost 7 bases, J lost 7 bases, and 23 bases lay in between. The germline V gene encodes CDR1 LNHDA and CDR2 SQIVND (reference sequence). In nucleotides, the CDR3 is TGTGCCAGTAAGCCCCGGGGCCAGACAGGAACGAATTCACCCCTCCACTTT. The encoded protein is CASKPRGQTGTNSPLHF.

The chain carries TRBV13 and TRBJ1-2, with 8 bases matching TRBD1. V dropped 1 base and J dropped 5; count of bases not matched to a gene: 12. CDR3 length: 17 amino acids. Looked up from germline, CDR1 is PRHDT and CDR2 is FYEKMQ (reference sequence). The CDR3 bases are TGTGCCAGCAGCTTAGTATCGGCAGGGGGCGCGAAGTATGGCTACACCTTC. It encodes CASSLVSAGGAKYGYTF. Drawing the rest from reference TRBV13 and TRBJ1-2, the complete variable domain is AAGVIQSPRHLIKEKRETATLKCYPIPRHDTVYWYQQGPGQDPQFLISFYEKMQSDKGSIPDRFSAQQFSDYHSELNMSSLELGDSALYFCASSLVSAGGAKYGYTFGSGTRLTVV.